This T cell receptor beta chain stems from a study of identical twins. TCRdb re-called the 5' RACE reads through MiXCR, storing one row per CDR3 protein. Here the sample spans 200,000 to 250,000 distinct CDR3 sequences, roughly 7% being singletons. In this sample, this clonotype turned up a few times. The same sample was also studied in work on yellow fever vaccine responses in identical twins.

This receptor was identified in a woman aged 18-35 years in good health. The sequenced sample was memory (CD45RO+) T cells sorted from blood.

CDR3 sequence: CSVNPTGDLETQYF. DNA of the CDR3: TGCAGCGTGAACCCTACGGGGGATTTAGAGACCCAGTACTTC. The rearrangement joins TRBV29-1 to TRBJ2-5, with D possibly being TRBD2 (6 bases). The CDR3 is made up of 14 amino acids. V was cut by 6 bases and J by 4 bases, with 18 bases left in between. Germline-derived CDR1 and CDR2 are SQVTM and ANQGSEA.